These 15 T cell receptor beta chains originate from one sample sequenced in a study of T cell responses to AZD1222 COVID-19 vaccine (dated by TCRdb to the early 2020s). This specimen's time point label, interpreted: about 28 days (+/-7) after the second vaccine dose. The receptor library was made with the immunoSEQ multiplex PCR assay. TCRdb carries this immuneACCESS record with in-frame sequences only. Its versions omit some clonotypes, under half of them owing to an unresolved V gene in the studies checked, with the rest unexplained. Across this sample there are approximately 300,000 clones, with 90% to 95% seen only once. The ten largest clones add up to 0.5% to 0.7% of the sample. Sequencing used peripheral blood, obtained 28 days after the second AZD1222 dose. The source of these receptors is an adult who received the AZD1222 COVID-19 vaccine.

The chain recombines TRBV28 with TRBJ2-7; D remains ambiguous. Germline V gene data show CDR1 as MDHEN and CDR2 as SYDVKM. V lost 6 bases and J 4 bases, leaving 13 bases between the germline ends. The CDR3 runs to 13 residues. The CDR3 DNA reads TGTGCCAGCAGAGACCTGTTCCATTACGAGCAGTACTTC. This codes for CASRDLFHYEQYF.

This chain connects TRBV11-2 to TRBJ2-2, with a weak D call TRBD2 (6 bases). V lost 8 bases, J lost 7 bases, and 11 bases lay in between. Germline CDR1 reads SGHAT; CDR2 reads FQNNGV. This CDR3 region has 12 residues. The CDR3 coding sequence is TGTGCCAGCCGGCGGGGTAGCGGGGAGCTGTTTTTT. This translates into CASRRGSGELFF.

This chain joins TRBV2 and TRBJ2-6; no clear D. The CDR3 length is 17 residues. The germline V gene has CDR1 SNHLY and CDR2 FYNNEI. V lost 1 base and J lost 1, with 11 bases in between. CDR3 loop: CASSEGRRISGANVLTF. CDR3 in DNA: TGTGCCAGCAGTGAAGGGAGAAGGATTTCTGGGGCCAACGTCCTGACTTTC.

This clone has just one count. The J gene is TRBJ1-4, the V gene TRBV19; D perhaps matches TRBD1 (5 bases). The CDR3 is 16 residues long. CDR1 is LNHDA and CDR2 is SQIVND in the germline V gene (reference sequence). Trimming removed 3 bases at V and 8 bases at J, with 19 bases between. CDR3: CASSMLAGTVGEKLFF. The CDR3, as DNA: TGTGCCAGTAGTATGTTAGCCGGGACTGTGGGGGAAAAACTGTTTTTT.

The chain is built from TRBV9 and TRBJ2-1; D unclear. Germline values: CDR1 SGDLS, CDR2 YYNGEE. There are 15 residues in the CDR3. With 2 bases removed from V and 3 bases from J, the gap between germline ends came to 12 bases. The CDR3 DNA is TGTGCCAGCAGCGTTGGGCCAACAAGCTACAATGAGCAGTTCTTC. It specifies CASSVGPTSYNEQFF.

This sequence joins TRBV6-5 and TRBJ1-5; D ambiguous. V dropped 7 bases and J dropped 9 bases, with 16 bases sitting between them. Per the germline V gene, CDR1 is MNHEY and CDR2 is SVGAGI. The CDR3 runs to 13 residues. CDR3 DNA sequence: TGTGCCAGCACCTCTCGACCTACCGGGCCCCAGCATTTT. Its protein product is CASTSRPTGPQHF.

The genes are TRBV29-1 and TRBJ2-5; D tentatively fits TRBD1 or TRBD2 (5 bases each). V was shortened by 4 bases and J by 5 bases, with 11 bases between the two germline ends. Germline assignment: CDR1 SQVTM and CDR2 ANQGSEA. This CDR3 is 12 amino acids long. CDR3 residues: CSVGDPRETQYF. In nucleotides, the CDR3 is TGCAGCGTTGGGGACCCAAGGGAGACCCAGTACTTC.

J is TRBJ2-3 and V is TRBV25-1; D perhaps matches TRBD2 (5 bases). This CDR3 is built from 13 residues. Per the germline V gene, CDR1 is MGHDK and CDR2 is SYGVNS. Trimming shortened V by 3 bases and J by 8 bases, and 12 bases separated the two germline ends. The CDR3 protein is CASSEGPRGTQYF. The DNA for the CDR3 is TGTGCCAGCAGTGAGGGCCCCCGGGGTACGCAGTATTTT. The variable domain in full, with the rest retrieved from reference TRBV25-1 and TRBJ2-3, is EADIYQTPRYLVIGTGKKITLECSQTMGHDKMYWYQQDPGMELHLIHYSYGVNSTEKGDLSSESTVSRIRTEHFPLTLESARPSHTSQYLCASSEGPRGTQYFGPGTRLTVL.

This clone has only one observation. This chain connects TRBV19 to TRBJ2-1; 9 bases agree with TRBD2. There are 16 residues in the CDR3. After removal of 3 bases from V and 9 bases from J, the junction contained 12 bases not matched to a gene. Germline assignment: CDR1 LNHDA and CDR2 SQIVND (reference sequence). The CDR3 region is CASSISFLAGDGEQFF. The CDR3 nucleotides read TGTGCCAGTAGTATTTCCTTCTTAGCGGGAGACGGTGAGCAGTTCTTC.

V gene TRBV25-1 combines with J gene TRBJ2-7; D tentatively reads TRBD1 or TRBD2 (5 bases each). V was pared by 6 bases and J by 0 bases, with 9 bases between. This CDR3 comprises 13 residues. Germline V gene data show CDR1 as MGHDK and CDR2 as SYGVNS. The CDR3: CASRGTYSYEQYF. In nucleotides, the CDR3 is TGTGCCAGCAGAGGGACCTACTCCTACGAGCAGTACTTC.

This chain joins TRBV9 and TRBJ1-3, with a weak D call TRBD1 (5 bases). The CDR3 has 17 residues. Germline CDR1 reads SGDLS; CDR2 reads YYNGEE. Between the trimmed V and J ends, which lost 0 bases and 0 bases, there was a span of 13 bases. The CDR3, as DNA: TGTGCCAGCAGCGTAGTGTCGGGGCCTCTCTCTGGAAACACCATATATTTT. This gives the protein CASSVVSGPLSGNTIYF. Based on the CDR3 plus reference TRBV9 and TRBJ1-3, the full variable domain is DSGVTQTPKHLITATGQRVTLRCSPRSGDLSVYWYQQSLDQGLQFLIQYYNGEERAKGNILERFSAQQFPDLHSELNLSSLELGDSALYFCASSVVSGPLSGNTIYFGEGSWLTVV.

The chain couples TRBV24-1 to TRBJ2-7; 9 nucleotides line up with TRBD2. The CDR3 has 18 amino acids. After removal of 4 bases from V and 2 bases from J, the junction contained 14 bases not matched to a gene. Germline assignment: CDR1 KGHDR and CDR2 SFDVKD. CDR3 sequence reads: CATSDPGVAGAPTYEQYF. The CDR3, as DNA: TGTGCCACCAGTGACCCCGGGGTAGCGGGGGCCCCAACCTACGAGCAGTACTTC.

V usage is TRBV7-8 and J usage is TRBJ2-7, with D perhaps TRBD2 (6 bases). The CDR3 length is 17 residues. Germline CDR1 reads SGHVS; CDR2 reads FQNEAQ. V gave up 1 base and J gave up 2 bases, with 18 bases separating them. CDR3 sequence (DNA): TGTGCCAGCAGCTTAGTTTCGGAGGGCAGGTCCACCTACGAGCAGTACTTC. It translates to CASSLVSEGRSTYEQYF.

The CDR3 reads CASGVSIRLGVDKANYGYTF. CDR3 in DNA: TGCGCCAGCGGCGTGTCTATCCGACTCGGCGTGGACAAGGCTAACTATGGCTACACCTTC. The chain is built from TRBV5-1 and TRBJ1-2, with TRBD1 as a possible D gene (5 bases). V lost 7 bases and J 0 bases, leaving 31 bases between the germline ends. Germline-derived CDR1 and CDR2 are SGHRS and YFSETQ. This CDR3 is 20 amino acids long.

The chain joins TRBV3-1 (or the pseudogene TRBV3-2) to TRBJ1-1; 7 nucleotides align to TRBD1. Germline V lookup: CDR1 LGHDT, CDR2 YNNKEL (reference sequence). There are 14 residues in the CDR3. V gave up 3 bases and J gave up 2 bases; unmatched junction bases: 3. The DNA for the CDR3 is TGTGCCAGCAGCCAGGGACAGATAAACACTGAAGCTTTCTTT. Translation: CASSQGQINTEAFF.